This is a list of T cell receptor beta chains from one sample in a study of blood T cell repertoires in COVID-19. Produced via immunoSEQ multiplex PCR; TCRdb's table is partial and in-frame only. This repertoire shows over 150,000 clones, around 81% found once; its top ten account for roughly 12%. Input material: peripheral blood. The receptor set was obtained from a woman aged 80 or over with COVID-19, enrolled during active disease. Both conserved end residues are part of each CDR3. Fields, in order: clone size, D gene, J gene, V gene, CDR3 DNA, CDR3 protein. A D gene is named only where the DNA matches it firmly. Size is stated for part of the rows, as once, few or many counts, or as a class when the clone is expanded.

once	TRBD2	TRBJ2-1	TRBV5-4	TGTGCCAGCACCCCGAGCCTAGCGGGAGTGGGTGAGCAGTTCTTC	CASTPSLAGVGEQFF
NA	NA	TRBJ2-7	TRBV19	TGTGCCAGTAGTAGTGGGATCTCAGGTGAGGGCGAGCCCTACGAGCAGTACTTC	CASSSGISGEGEPYEQYF
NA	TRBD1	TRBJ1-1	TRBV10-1	TGCGCCAGCAGTGAAAGGGGACAGGGTTTCGACAAATGGCCTGAAGCTTTCTTT	CASSERGQGFDKWPEAFF
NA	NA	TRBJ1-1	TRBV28	TGTGCCAGCAGTTTGTTCTGGGGGGCGGGGGACACTGAAGCTTTCTTT	CASSLFWGAGDTEAFF
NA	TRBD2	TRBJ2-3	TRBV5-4	TGTGCCAGCAGGAAATCGGGACTAGCGGAGATCACAGATACGCAGTATTTT	CASRKSGLAEITDTQYF
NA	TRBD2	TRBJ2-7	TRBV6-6	TGTGCCAGCGACTCGAGCGGGAATTCGTACGAGCAGTACTTC	CASDSSGNSYEQYF
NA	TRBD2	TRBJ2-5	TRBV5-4	TGTGCCAGCAGGGGCGGGGGTGAGAGCGTCCAAGAGACCCAGTACTTC	CASRGGGESVQETQYF
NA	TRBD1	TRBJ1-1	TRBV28	TGTGCCAGCAGTTTGACAGGGATTGGAACTGAAGCTTTCTTT	CASSLTGIGTEAFF
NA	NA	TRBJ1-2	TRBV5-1	TGCGCCAGCAGCTTACAGGGCAAGGGCTACACCTTC	CASSLQGKGYTF
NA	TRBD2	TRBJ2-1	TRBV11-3	TGTGCCAGCAGCTTAGAGGGACTAGCGGGAGGGGCCAATGAGCAGTTCTTC	CASSLEGLAGGANEQFF
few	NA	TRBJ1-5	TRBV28	TGTGCCAGCAGTTTATCCCAGGCAGGCTACAATCAGCCCCAGCATTTT	CASSLSQAGYNQPQHF
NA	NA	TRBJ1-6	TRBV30	TGTGCCTGGTCCGAGGACTCCCGGGATTCACCCCTCCACTTT	CAWSEDSRDSPLHF
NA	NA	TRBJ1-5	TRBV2	TGTGCCAGTAATCGGGGGGCAGGTCAGCCCCAGCATTTT	CASNRGAGQPQHF
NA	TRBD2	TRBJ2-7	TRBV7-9	TGTGCCAGCAGCTCGACTAGCGGGAGGTTCTACGAGCAGTACTTC	CASSSTSGRFYEQYF
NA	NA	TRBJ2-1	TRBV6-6	TGTGCCAGCAGTTATGGGGAGTACAATGAGCAGTTCTTC	CASSYGEYNEQFF
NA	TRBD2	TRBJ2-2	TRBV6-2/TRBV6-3	TGTGCCAGCAGTTCAGAGTTGGGCGGGAGAGGTCCGTTTTCGTACACCGGGGAGCTGTTTTTT	CASSSELGGRGPFSYTGELFF
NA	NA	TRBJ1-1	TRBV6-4	TGTGCCAGCAGGGAAACAGGGCGGGACACTGAAGCTTTCTTT	CASRETGRDTEAFF
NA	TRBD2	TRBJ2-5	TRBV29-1	TGCAGCGGCTCCCGGGGGGGAGAGACCCAGTACTTC	CSGSRGGETQYF
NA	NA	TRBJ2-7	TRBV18	TGTGCCAGCTCGCTAGATAACTACGAGCAGTACTTC	CASSLDNYEQYF
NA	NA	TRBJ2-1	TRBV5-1	TGCGCCAGCAGCTTGGTGTCAGCGGAGGTGAACAATGAGCAGTTCTTC	CASSLVSAEVNNEQFF
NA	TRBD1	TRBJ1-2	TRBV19	TGTGCCAGGGACTCGGACAGGGGCCCCTATGGCTACACCTTC	CARDSDRGPYGYTF
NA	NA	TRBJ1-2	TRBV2	TGTGCCAGCAGTTCCACGGGGAGAGACGGCTACACCTTC	CASSSTGRDGYTF
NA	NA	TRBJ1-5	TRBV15	TGTGCCACCAGCAGAGATTGGGCTACTCAGCCCCAGCATTTT	CATSRDWATQPQHF
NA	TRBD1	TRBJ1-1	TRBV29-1	TGCAGCGTGGATGATCCCGGGACAGTCACTGAAGCTTTCTTT	CSVDDPGTVTEAFF
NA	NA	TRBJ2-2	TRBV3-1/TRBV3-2	TGTGCCAGCAGCCAAGGACACGAAACCGGGGAGCTGTTTTTT	CASSQGHETGELFF
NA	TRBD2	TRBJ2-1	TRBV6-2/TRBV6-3	TGTGCCAGCAGCTCGACCGGCGGGGGGGCCCAGGAGCAGTTCTTC	CASSSTGGGAQEQFF
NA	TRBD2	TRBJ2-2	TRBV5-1	TGCGCCAGCAGCCTTGGGACTAGCGGGAGAATCGGGGAGCTGTTTTTT	CASSLGTSGRIGELFF
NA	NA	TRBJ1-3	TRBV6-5	TGTGCCAGCAGTACCCTAAAGAACACCATATATTTT	CASSTLKNTIYF